This TCR beta chain was sequenced during a study of radiotherapy plus CTLA-4 blockade in lung cancer. Across the whole study: The study recorded objective responses in around 18% of patients and disease control in under 35%. Findings and limits, study-wide: In blood, tumor-derived TCR clones expanded after radiotherapy plus ipilimumab.

The CDR3 consists of 16 residues. V gave up 2 bases and J gave up 6 bases, with 18 bases separating them. The germline gives CDR1 SGHDN, CDR2 FVKESK. Here immunoSEQ multiplex PCR was the method, and the copy in TCRdb shows in-frame clones only, minus some. The top ten clones hold 11% of a sample with roughly 50,000 clones, roughly four fifths of them seen once. A remark on this clone: The antigen is undetermined.

The source material was peripheral blood, sampled from a patient treated with radiotherapy plus ipilimumab. The sequence was collected from a human donor with non-small cell lung cancer who had stable disease on radiotherapy plus ipilimumab. This chain uses TRBV14 with TRBJ2-3; tentative D call: TRBD2 (6 bases). The CDR3 nucleotides are TGTGCCAGCAGCCAATGGGGCGGGACGCCGGCGGATACGCAGTATTTT. It codes for CASSQWGGTPADTQYF.